These T cell receptor beta chains were read from a single sample in a study of PD-L1 blockade in urothelial cancer. TCRdb's table, derived via immunoSEQ multiplex PCR, lists solely in-frame clones and lacks some. The repertoire holds around 30,000 clones, with around three quarters as singletons. Source: PBMCs, taken around atezolizumab (anti-PD-L1) treatment. Source of these receptors: a man between 65 and 85 years old with urothelial cancer. CDR3s leave out the opening cysteine and the closing phenylalanine or tryptophan. Clone size is shown for a subset of rows, as once, few, many or a class of expanded clone.

v_gene: TRBV30; j_gene: TRBJ2-1; abundance: NA; CDR3aa: AWSVSVTLYNEQF
v_gene: TRBV5-4; j_gene: TRBJ1-2; abundance: NA; CDR3aa: ASSPDSNYGYT
v_gene: TRBV9; j_gene: TRBJ2-3; abundance: NA; CDR3aa: ASSPAGLAGGPSGADTQY
v_gene: TRBV21-1; j_gene: TRBJ2-3; abundance: NA; CDR3aa: ASSDRFRGGTDTQY
v_gene: TRBV5-4; j_gene: TRBJ2-7; abundance: NA; CDR3aa: ASSPRQGSYYEQY
v_gene: TRBV27; j_gene: TRBJ1-2; abundance: once; CDR3aa: ASSTGGGYT
v_gene: TRBV2; j_gene: TRBJ1-2; abundance: NA; CDR3aa: ASDRGDAHGYT
v_gene: TRBV7-8; j_gene: TRBJ1-1; abundance: NA; CDR3aa: ASSVQGRTEAF
v_gene: TRBV4-2; j_gene: TRBJ2-1; abundance: NA; CDR3aa: ASSPLANSYNEQF
v_gene: TRBV7-3; j_gene: TRBJ2-7; abundance: NA; CDR3aa: ASSSRGGPIYEQY
v_gene: TRBV5-1; j_gene: TRBJ2-7; abundance: once; CDR3aa: ASSLALHTGEQY
v_gene: TRBV28; j_gene: TRBJ2-2; abundance: NA; CDR3aa: ASSPIQGELF
v_gene: TRBV6-5; j_gene: TRBJ2-4; abundance: NA; CDR3aa: ASSPPARNIQY
v_gene: TRBV11-3; j_gene: TRBJ2-1; abundance: once; CDR3aa: ASSSRQGGTEQF
v_gene: TRBV19; j_gene: TRBJ1-3; abundance: NA; CDR3aa: ASSGSSGNTIY
v_gene: TRBV5-1; j_gene: TRBJ2-3; abundance: NA; CDR3aa: ASSQPTSGDTSTDTQY
v_gene: TRBV12-5; j_gene: TRBJ2-7; abundance: NA; CDR3aa: ASGFSGETDEQY
v_gene: TRBV11-1; j_gene: TRBJ1-2; abundance: NA; CDR3aa: ASSPRQVEGYT
v_gene: TRBV7-8; j_gene: TRBJ1-5; abundance: NA; CDR3aa: ASSLDRGNQPQH
v_gene: TRBV27; j_gene: TRBJ1-5; abundance: NA; CDR3aa: ASSPLGGASNQPQH
v_gene: TRBV5-1; j_gene: TRBJ1-1; abundance: NA; CDR3aa: ASSLLGGVMNTEAF